The 17 T cell receptor beta chains listed next were all sequenced from one sample in a study of Graves' ophthalmopathy and Graves' hyperthyroidism. Scientists amplified the TCR beta CDR3 regions from RNA transcripts. The authors performed first-round RT-PCR with HTBI primers and then a second-round multiplex PCR. TCRdb recomputed calls from the multiplex PCR reads with MiXCR, one row per CDR3 protein. The table lists about 480,000 distinct CDR3 sequences, roughly an eighth of them singletons. Material for sequencing was blood. Receptors were obtained from a woman in her 30s with Graves' ophthalmopathy.

The table lists this clonotype with many counts. The rearrangement links TRBV12-5 to TRBJ2-5; 11 bases fit TRBD1. The V gene end was trimmed by 5 bases and the J gene end by 4 bases; junction bases not matched to a gene: 3. The CDR3 sequence is 14 residues long. Germline values: CDR1 LGHNT, CDR2 FRNRAP. CDR3 nucleotide sequence: TGTGCTAGTGGTCCTGGGACAGGGGGAGAGACCCAGTACTTC. Translated, it gives CASGPGTGGETQYF.

Ten or more counts support this clonotype. The CDR3 nucleotides are TGTGCCAGCAGCCCCACGACGACAGGGACCGGGGAGCTGTTTTTT. It specifies CASSPTTTGTGELFF. This chain uses TRBV6-5 with TRBJ2-2; 7 bases are shared with TRBD1. The trim removed 6 bases at V and 5 bases at J, leaving 9 bases unmatched. In germline, CDR1 is MNHEY, CDR2 SVGAGI. CDR3 length: 15 amino acids.

This clonotype appeared many times. This sequence joins TRBV19 and TRBJ1-2, with D uncertain. CDR3 size: 15 residues. Germline V gives CDR1 LNHDA, CDR2 SQIVND (reference sequence). The V and J ends lost 7 bases and 1 base respectively, with 16 bases between them. CDR3 in amino acids: CASTTNLGNNYGYTF. CDR3 DNA: TGTGCCAGTACCACCAACCTGGGCAATAACTATGGCTACACCTTC.

This sequence joins TRBV7-8 and TRBJ1-2, with TRBD1 matching over 11 bases. This CDR3 is built from 16 residues. Germline V gene sequence: CDR1 SGHVS, CDR2 FQNEAQ. V was clipped by 5 bases and J by 3 bases; unmatched bases: 8. This chain's CDR3 is CASSTNLGQGDYGYTF. The CDR3 DNA reads TGTGCCAGCAGCACCAATTTGGGACAGGGGGACTATGGCTACACCTTC.

This clonotype was observed many times. The chain recombines TRBV14 with TRBJ1-2; D gene uncertain. The CDR3 covers 14 residues. The V gene's germline CDR1 is SGHDN and CDR2 FVKESK. The V end was cut by 1 base, the J end by 6 bases, with 12 bases between. DNA of the CDR3: TGTGCCAGCAGCCAAGTCGGCAGCCCTAATGGCTACACCTTC. Translated: CASSQVGSPNGYTF.

The chain has TRBV30 and TRBJ1-1, with a weak D call TRBD1 (5 bases). With 1 base removed from V and 3 bases from J, the gap between germline ends came to 9 bases. CDR1 and CDR2 (germline): GTSNPN, SVGIG (reference sequence). This CDR3 is built from 13 residues. Here the CDR3 DNA reads TGTGCCTGGAGTGCCGGGGGGGACACTGAAGCTTTCTTT. Amino acid sequence: CAWSAGGDTEAFF. The full variable domain, its missing parts supplied by reference TRBV30 and TRBJ1-1, is SQTIHQWPATLVQPVGSPLSLECTVEGTSNPNLYWYRQAAGRGLQLLFYSVGIGQISSEVPQNLSASRPQDRQFILSSKKLLLSDSGFYLCAWSAGGDTEAFFGQGTRLTVV.

This clonotype has ten or more counts. The chain is built from TRBV28 and TRBJ2-7, with D possibly matching TRBD2 (5 bases). The V end was cut by 3 bases, the J end by 4 bases, with 7 bases between. The germline V gene has CDR1 MDHEN and CDR2 SYDVKM. This CDR3 region has 12 residues. Here the CDR3 DNA reads TGTGCCAGCAGTTTCGGACTTTACGAGCAGTACTTC. Translated, it gives CASSFGLYEQYF.

This clonotype came up many times. The V call is TRBV12-3 or TRBV12-4, the J call TRBJ1-1, with 8 nucleotides matching TRBD1. V shed 5 bases and J 0 bases; nucleotides not matched to a gene: 5. CDR3 length: 15 residues. The CDR3 reads CASSQRDRLNTEAFF. The CDR3 region has the DNA TGTGCCAGCAGTCAACGGGACAGGCTGAACACTGAAGCTTTCTTT.

This clonotype has a count of ten or more. This chain links TRBV12-3 or TRBV12-4 with TRBJ1-1; D remains ambiguous. The V gene lost 10 bases and the J gene lost 5 bases, with 11 bases spanning the gap. The CDR3 length is 11 residues. The CDR3 DNA sequence: TGTGCCACCTCCGTTGGGACTGAAGCTTTCTTT. It specifies CATSVGTEAFF.

This clonotype was seen ten or more times. This chain links TRBV12-3 or TRBV12-4 with TRBJ2-2, with 8 positions matching TRBD2. The V segment lost 5 bases and the J segment 0 bases; nucleotides outside the gene matches: 11. This CDR3 has 18 amino acids. For the CDR3, the DNA is TGTGCCAGCAGTGATGTTAGCGGGACCGCTGCGAACACCGGGGAGCTGTTTTTT. Protein sequence: CASSDVSGTAANTGELFF.

The rearrangement joins TRBV30 to TRBJ1-1; the D is unclear. The germline gives CDR1 GTSNPN, CDR2 SVGIG (reference sequence). CDR3 length: 14 residues. Trimming took 3 bases from V and 2 from J, leaving 13 bases between them. CDR3 in amino acids: CAWRVRFSNTEAFF. In DNA form, the CDR3 reads TGTGCCTGGAGGGTAAGGTTCAGTAACACTGAAGCTTTCTTT.

This clonotype showed up many times. This chain connects TRBV2 to TRBJ2-2; D is unclear. Trimming removed 6 bases from V and 3 bases from J, with 14 bases in between. The germline gives CDR1 SNHLY, CDR2 FYNNEI. CDR3 length: 15 residues. The CDR3 here is CASSLVLTYTGELFF. CDR3 coding DNA: TGTGCCAGCAGCCTTGTTCTGACCTACACCGGGGAGCTGTTTTTT.

This clonotype was detected ten times or more. This chain joins TRBV6-2 or TRBV6-3 and TRBJ2-7, with 9 nucleotides matching TRBD1. V was pared by 4 bases and J by 1 base, with 2 bases of the junction left unmatched. The germline V gene encodes CDR1 MNHEY and CDR2 SVGEGT. CDR3 length: 14 amino acids. The chain's CDR3 is CASSWGQGSYEQYF. CDR3 sequence (DNA): TGTGCCAGCAGTTGGGGACAGGGATCCTACGAGCAGTACTTC.

This chain links TRBV24-1 with TRBJ2-5; 10 bases are shared with TRBD1. The germline V gene encodes CDR1 KGHDR and CDR2 SFDVKD. The ends lost 3 bases at V and 5 bases at J; junction bases unmatched: 5. The CDR3 is made up of 15 amino acids. The CDR3 nucleotides are TGTGCCACCAGTGATGGGACAGGGGTGAGGGAGACCCAGTACTTC. Its translation: CATSDGTGVRETQYF.

This clonotype was counted ten times or more. The chain uses TRBV28 and TRBJ2-4; 9 positions match TRBD2. V shed 4 bases and J 14 bases; nucleotides not matched to a gene: 9. Looked up from germline, CDR1 is MDHEN and CDR2 is SYDVKM. The CDR3 consists of 13 residues. The DNA of the CDR3 is TGTGCCAGCAGTTCCGACCTGACTAGCGGAGAGTACTTC. Encoded protein: CASSSDLTSGEYF.

This clonotype has a count of ten or more. The chain links TRBV11-2 to TRBJ1-5, with 7 bases aligning to TRBD1. The V gene end was trimmed by 1 base and the J gene end by 7 bases; junction bases not matched to a gene: 10. CDR1 and CDR2 from the germline V gene are SGHAT and FQNNGV. The CDR3 runs to 16 residues. The CDR3 nucleotides are TGTGCCAGCAGCTTAGGGGTGACAGGGATTGGGCAGCCCCAGCATTTT. Its translation is CASSLGVTGIGQPQHF.

This clonotype was seen ten or more times. The gene calls are TRBV28 and TRBJ2-2; 7 nucleotides line up with TRBD2. Losses at the gene ends were 7 bases for V and 1 base for J; bases not matched to a gene: 3. CDR1 MDHEN and CDR2 SYDVKM come from the germline V gene. This CDR3 region has 14 residues. The CDR3 loop reads CASIKRENTGELFF. The CDR3 coding sequence is TGTGCCAGCATCAAGCGGGAGAACACCGGGGAGCTGTTTTTT.